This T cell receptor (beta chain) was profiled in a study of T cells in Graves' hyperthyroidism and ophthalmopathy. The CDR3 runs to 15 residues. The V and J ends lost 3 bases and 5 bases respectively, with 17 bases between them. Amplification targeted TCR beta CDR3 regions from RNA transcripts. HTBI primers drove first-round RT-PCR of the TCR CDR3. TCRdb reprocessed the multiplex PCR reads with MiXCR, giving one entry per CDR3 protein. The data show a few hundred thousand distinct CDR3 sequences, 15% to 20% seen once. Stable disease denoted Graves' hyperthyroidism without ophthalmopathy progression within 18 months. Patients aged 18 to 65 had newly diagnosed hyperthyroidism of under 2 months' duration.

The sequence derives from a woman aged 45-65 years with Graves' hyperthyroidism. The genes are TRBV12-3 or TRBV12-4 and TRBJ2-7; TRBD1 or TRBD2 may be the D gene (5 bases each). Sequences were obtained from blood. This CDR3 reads CASSFGDPPFDEQYF. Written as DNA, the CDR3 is TGTGCCAGCAGTTTTGGGGACCCCCCTTTCGACGAGCAGTACTTC.